This is a list of T cell receptor beta chains from one sample in a study of CD8 T cells in Susac syndrome. One entry per CDR3 protein results from TCRdb running MiXCR on the immunoSEQ multiplex PCR reads. The table records roughly 100,000 distinct CDR3 sequences, just under 95% of them present only once. The sample taken for sequencing was CD4+ T cells from PBMCs. These receptors came from a human donor with Susac syndrome. CDR3s include the opening cysteine and the closing phenylalanine or tryptophan. A D gene is named only where the DNA matches it firmly. A row's size may be missing; if present it is once, few, many or a size class.

D gene,CDR3 length,clone size,J gene,V gene,CDR3 protein,CDR3 DNA
NA,14,NA,TRBJ1-6,TRBV15,CATSASSYNSPLHF,TGTGCCACCAGCGCCAGCTCCTATAATTCACCCCTCCACTTT
NA,19,NA,TRBJ2-5,TRBV5-6,CASSLAGAGTMGRQETQYF,TGTGCCAGCAGCTTGGCCGGGGCGGGGACGATGGGTCGGCAAGAGACCCAGTACTTC
NA,12,NA,TRBJ2-3,TRBV6-1,CASTTSGDTQYF,TGTGCCAGCACCACCTCAGGGGATACGCAGTATTTT
NA,16,NA,TRBJ1-2,TRBV6-1,CASSRSPGSEDYGYTF,TGTGCCAGCAGCCGATCGCCAGGGTCGGAGGACTATGGCTACACCTTC
NA,12,NA,TRBJ1-3,TRBV30,CAWKVLENTIYF,TGTGCCTGGAAGGTACTGGAAAACACCATATATTTT
NA,14,NA,TRBJ2-7,TRBV6-6,CASRVRDSSYEQYF,TGTGCCAGCAGGGTGCGGGACAGCTCCTACGAGCAGTACTTC
NA,14,NA,TRBJ2-3,TRBV12-5,CASGPQGEEDTQYF,TGTGCTAGTGGGCCACAGGGCGAGGAAGATACGCAGTATTTT
NA,12,NA,TRBJ1-1,TRBV30,CASRGAGIEAFF,TGTGCCTCCCGAGGGGCTGGAATTGAAGCTTTCTTT
NA,13,NA,TRBJ2-2,TRBV29-1,CSVRLSNTGELFF,TGCAGCGTGAGACTTTCGAACACCGGGGAGCTGTTTTTT
NA,18,NA,TRBJ2-6,TRBV4-3,CASSQEPAGFSGANVLTF,TGCGCCAGCAGCCAAGAACCCGCGGGATTCTCTGGGGCCAACGTCCTGACTTTC
NA,12,NA,TRBJ2-7,TRBV24-1,CATFDLFGEQYF,TGTGCCACCTTTGATTTATTTGGCGAGCAGTACTTC
TRBD2,20,NA,TRBJ2-4,TRBV20-1,CSAFSGTGTSGSLAKNIQYF,TGCAGTGCTTTCTCGGGTACCGGGACTAGCGGTTCGTTAGCCAAAAACATTCAGTACTTC
TRBD1,19,NA,TRBJ1-6,TRBV20-1,CSARDLTRTGGDWESPLHF,TGCAGTGCTAGAGATCTGACCCGGACAGGGGGCGATTGGGAATCACCCCTCCACTTT
NA,15,NA,TRBJ1-2,TRBV3-1,CASSQDAVPRGGYTF,TGTGCCAGCAGCCAAGATGCAGTGCCTAGGGGTGGCTACACCTTC
NA,11,NA,TRBJ2-5,TRBV12-3/TRBV12-4,CASSPAVTQYF,TGTGCCAGCAGCCCCGCAGTGACCCAGTACTTC
NA,14,few,TRBJ2-3,TRBV19,CASSATGPTDTQYF,TGTGCCAGTAGTGCGACTGGCCCCACAGATACGCAGTATTTT
NA,14,NA,TRBJ2-7,TRBV5-4,CASSLDSRVGEQYF,TGTGCCAGCAGCTTGGATTCTAGAGTGGGCGAGCAGTACTTC
TRBD1,14,NA,TRBJ2-2,TRBV19,CATRGTSVTGELFF,TGTGCCACCAGGGGGACGAGTGTTACCGGGGAGCTGTTTTTT
NA,14,NA,TRBJ2-2,TRBV20-1,CSAFRERNTGELFF,TGCAGTGCTTTTAGGGAGCGGAACACCGGGGAGCTGTTTTTT
NA,13,NA,TRBJ1-2,TRBV29-1,CSVDGGQRYGYTF,TGCAGCGTTGACGGCGGACAGAGGTATGGCTACACCTTC
NA,18,NA,TRBJ2-6,TRBV11-3,CASSLGGQKISGANVLTF,TGTGCCAGCAGCTTAGGGGGACAAAAAATCTCTGGGGCCAACGTCCTGACTTTC
NA,16,NA,TRBJ2-1,TRBV4-1,CASSQDLAPQNNEQFF,TGCGCCAGCAGCCAAGATCTGGCGCCTCAGAACAATGAGCAGTTCTTC
TRBD2,16,NA,TRBJ2-7,TRBV5-1,CASSFILAGASYEQYF,TGCGCCAGCAGCTTTATTCTAGCGGGGGCCTCCTACGAGCAGTACTTC
TRBD2,16,NA,TRBJ2-1,TRBV20-1,CSASYLGTSAYNEQFF,TGCAGTGCTAGCTACCTCGGGACTAGCGCCTACAATGAGCAGTTCTTC
NA,14,NA,TRBJ1-4,TRBV28,CASSFPGPEEKLFF,TGTGCCAGCAGTTTTCCGGGGCCGGAAGAAAAACTGTTTTTT
NA,13,few,TRBJ1-2,TRBV21-1,CASSNDSNYGYTF,TGTGCCAGCAGCAATGACAGTAACTATGGCTACACCTTC
NA,12,NA,TRBJ1-1,TRBV10-3,CAIKTGGAEAFF,TGTGCCATCAAGACGGGAGGGGCTGAAGCTTTCTTT
NA,15,NA,TRBJ1-1,TRBV3-1,CASSRGDHWSTEAFF,TGTGCCAGCAGCCGGGGCGATCATTGGAGCACTGAAGCTTTCTTT
NA,14,once,TRBJ1-1,TRBV29-1,CSVEFFGDLTEAFF,TGCAGCGTTGAATTCTTTGGGGACCTCACTGAAGCTTTCTTT
TRBD2,16,NA,TRBJ2-1,TRBV24-1,CATSDSATSGYNEQFF,TGTGCCACCAGTGATTCTGCGACTAGCGGATACAATGAGCAGTTCTTC
TRBD2,15,few,TRBJ2-5,TRBV7-2,CASSLASGGGETQYF,TGTGCCAGCAGCTTAGCTAGCGGGGGTGGTGAGACCCAGTACTTC
NA,14,NA,TRBJ2-3,TRBV3-1,CASSRDPTSDTQYF,TGTGCCAGCAGCCGGGACCCGACCTCAGATACGCAGTATTTT
NA,12,NA,TRBJ2-3,TRBV29-1,CSARVSTDTQYF,TGCAGCGCCCGCGTCAGCACAGATACGCAGTATTTT
NA,15,NA,TRBJ2-7,TRBV20-1,CSARGRKGASYEQYF,TGCAGTGCTAGGGGCCGTAAGGGAGCTTCCTACGAGCAGTACTTC
NA,12,NA,TRBJ1-3,TRBV20-1,CSAGPDGNTIYF,TGCAGCGCCGGGCCGGATGGAAACACCATATATTTT
NA,13,once,TRBJ2-5,TRBV30,CAWSVDGQETQYF,TGTGCCTGGAGTGTGGACGGCCAAGAGACCCAGTACTTC
NA,16,NA,TRBJ2-1,TRBV23-1,CASNPIGWSSYNEQFF,TGCGCCAGCAATCCGATCGGGTGGAGCTCCTACAATGAGCAGTTCTTC
TRBD1,17,NA,TRBJ2-1,TRBV15,CATSTYPQGNPYNEQFF,TGTGCCACCAGCACTTACCCACAGGGGAACCCCTACAATGAGCAGTTCTTC
TRBD1,14,NA,TRBJ2-5,TRBV30,CAWDRGTQQETQYF,TGTGCCTGGGACAGGGGGACTCAGCAAGAGACCCAGTACTTC
NA,16,NA,TRBJ1-2,TRBV30,CAWSRLGSGSNYGYTF,TGTGCCTGGTCCCGGTTAGGCTCAGGGAGTAACTATGGCTACACCTTC
TRBD1,15,NA,TRBJ1-5,TRBV30,CAWSGGTGGNQPQHF,TGTGCCTGGAGTGGGGGGACAGGGGGAAATCAGCCCCAGCATTTT
NA,11,NA,TRBJ2-1,TRBV20-1,CSAIRSNEQFF,TGCAGTGCTATTCGTTCCAATGAGCAGTTCTTC
TRBD1,13,NA,TRBJ2-7,TRBV29-1,CSVGDRGAYEQYF,TGCAGCGTTGGGGACAGGGGGGCCTACGAGCAGTACTTC
TRBD1,15,once,TRBJ1-2,TRBV4-3,CASSQTGARGGGYTF,TGCGCCAGCAGCCAGACAGGGGCAAGGGGTGGTGGCTACACCTTC
NA,15,NA,TRBJ2-3,TRBV29-1,CSVEDTISSTDTQYF,TGCAGCGTTGAGGACACTATCTCGAGCACAGATACGCAGTATTTT
TRBD2,13,NA,TRBJ2-3,TRBV10-2,CAGSGGAGGTQYF,TGCGCCGGTAGCGGGGGGGCTGGGGGTACGCAGTATTTT
TRBD1,13,NA,TRBJ2-1,TRBV24-1,CATGQGALNEQFF,TGTGCCACGGGACAGGGGGCGCTCAATGAGCAGTTCTTC
NA,12,NA,TRBJ1-5,TRBV19,CASSISGQPQHF,TGTGCCAGTAGTATCTCCGGTCAGCCCCAGCATTTT
TRBD1,13,NA,TRBJ1-5,TRBV20-1,CSASDRAGQPQHF,TGCAGTGCTAGCGACAGGGCCGGTCAGCCCCAGCATTTT
NA,11,NA,TRBJ1-2,TRBV6-5,CASGALSGYTF,TGTGCCAGCGGTGCATTAAGCGGCTACACCTTC
NA,14,NA,TRBJ2-5,TRBV14,CASSPLGGEETQYF,TGTGCCAGCAGCCCCCTTGGGGGAGAGGAGACCCAGTACTTC
TRBD1,15,NA,TRBJ1-2,TRBV28,CASSGRTGVDYGYTF,TGTGCCAGCAGTGGTAGGACAGGGGTGGACTATGGCTACACCTTC
NA,13,NA,TRBJ1-1,TRBV28,CASRTTWRAPAFF,TGTGCCAGCAGGACAACTTGGAGGGCTCCGGCTTTCTTT
TRBD1,17,NA,TRBJ1-2,TRBV3-1,CASSQEQGTSSNYGYTF,TGTGCCAGCAGCCAAGAACAGGGGACCTCGAGTAACTATGGCTACACCTTC